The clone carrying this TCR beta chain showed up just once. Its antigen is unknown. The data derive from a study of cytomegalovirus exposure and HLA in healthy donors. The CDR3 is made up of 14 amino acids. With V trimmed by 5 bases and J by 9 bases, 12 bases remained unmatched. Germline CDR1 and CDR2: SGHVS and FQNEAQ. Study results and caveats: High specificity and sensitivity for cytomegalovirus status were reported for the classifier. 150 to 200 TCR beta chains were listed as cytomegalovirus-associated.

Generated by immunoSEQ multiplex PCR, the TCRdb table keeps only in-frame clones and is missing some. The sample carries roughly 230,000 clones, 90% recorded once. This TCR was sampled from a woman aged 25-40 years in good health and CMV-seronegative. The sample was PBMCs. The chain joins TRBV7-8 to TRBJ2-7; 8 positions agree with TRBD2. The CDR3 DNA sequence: TGTGCCAGCAGCCCCCGGTTTCTCCGGGAGGGGCAGTACTTC. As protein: CASSPRFLREGQYF.